The 12 T cell receptor beta chains given below trace back to one sample, sequenced in a study of CD8+ T cells in alopecia areata. The treatment here: oral pan-JAK inhibitor, 5-10 mg twice daily. cDNA reverse transcribed from extracted RNA served as the sequencing template. Sequencing used immunoSEQ multiplex PCR; TCRdb keeps in-frame clones, though not all of them. The data show approximately 110,000 clones, approximately 54% seen once. Sequenced here: CD8+ T cells sorted from blood, sampled at week 24, from a patient treated with tofacitinib. The receptors derive from a human donor with alopecia areata.

The chain has TRBV6-5 and TRBJ1-2; D is unclear. Trimming left V 0 bases short and J 8 bases short, with 10 bases between. CDR3 length: 13 residues. The germline gives CDR1 MNHEY, CDR2 SVGAGI. CDR3 in DNA: TGTGCCAGCAGTTACTCCGTCAACGCAGGCTACACCTTC. Translated, it gives CASSYSVNAGYTF.

This clone was counted once. V and J are TRBV29-1 and TRBJ2-7; no clear D. Germline V gene sequence: CDR1 SQVTM, CDR2 ANQGSEA. The CDR3 covers 11 residues. V was clipped by 7 bases and J by 3 bases, with 10 bases between them. CDR3 amino acids: CSADGSYEQYF. For the CDR3, the DNA is TGCAGCGCCGATGGCAGCTACGAGCAGTACTTC.

The chain recombines TRBV5-6 with TRBJ1-1, with D unresolved. The V end was cut by 1 base, the J end by 3 bases, with 7 bases between. The CDR3 totals 13 residues. Per the germline V gene, CDR1 is SGHDT and CDR2 is YYEEEE. The CDR3 loop reads CASSLRSYTEAFF. The CDR3 nucleotides are TGTGCCAGCAGCTTGAGGTCTTACACTGAAGCTTTCTTT.

On this clone itself: One end of the junction is discordant with germline, which a read error may explain. This chain uses TRBV29-1 with TRBJ1-1; D uncertain. This CDR3 contains 13 residues. The V gene's germline CDR1 is SQVTM and CDR2 ANQGSEA. The CDR3 coding sequence is TGCAGCGCTACGACTCCTATGAAGACTGAAGCTTTCTTT. It is translated as CSATTPMKTEAFF. Full variable domain (rest looked up from reference TRBV29-1 and TRBJ1-1): SAVISQKPSRDICQRGTSLTIQCQVDSQVTMMFWYRQQPGQSLTLIATANQGSEATYESGFVIDKFPISRPNLTFSTLTVSNMSPEDSSIYLCSATTPMKTEAFFGQGTRLTVV.

This clone came up a few times. The chain joins TRBV29-1 to TRBJ1-3; D gene uncertain. The CDR3 is made up of 13 amino acids. In germline, CDR1 is SQVTM, CDR2 ANQGSEA. V was clipped by 4 bases and J by 0 bases, with 7 bases between them. CDR3 in amino acids: CSVVWGSGNTIYF. In DNA form, the CDR3 reads TGCAGCGTTGTCTGGGGCTCTGGAAACACCATATATTTT.

The gene calls are TRBV30 and TRBJ1-1, with 8 bases matching TRBD1. The CDR3 has 14 residues. CDR1 is GTSNPN, CDR2 SVGIG, per germline (reference sequence). After removal of 4 bases from V and 5 bases from J, the junction contained 9 bases not matched to a gene. The CDR3 DNA sequence: TGTGCCTGGACCGAGACAGGGGATTGGACTGAAGCTTTCTTT. Translation: CAWTETGDWTEAFF.

This clone was observed a few times. This chain uses TRBV29-1 with TRBJ2-7; 10 positions match TRBD1. This CDR3 region has 15 residues. Germline V lookup: CDR1 SQVTM, CDR2 ANQGSEA. V was pared by 2 bases and J by 0 bases, with 4 bases of the junction left unmatched. CDR3 loop: CSVERQGASSYEQYF. CDR3 sequence (DNA): TGCAGCGTTGAAAGACAGGGGGCCTCCTCCTACGAGCAGTACTTC.

The chain carries TRBV27 and TRBJ2-7; tentative D call: TRBD1 (5 bases). The CDR3 loop spans 14 amino acids. The germline V gene has CDR1 MNHEY and CDR2 SMNVEV (reference sequence). The V and J ends lost 8 bases and 0 bases respectively, with 14 bases between them. CDR3 in amino acids: CASGHHRNSYEQYF. The CDR3 nucleotides read TGTGCCAGCGGACACCACAGGAACTCCTACGAGCAGTACTTC.

This clone was seen a few times. J is TRBJ2-2 and V is TRBV10-3, with 7 nucleotides matching TRBD1. The germline V gene encodes CDR1 ENHRY and CDR2 SYGVKD. V lost 8 bases, J lost 2 bases, and 2 bases stayed unmatched. The CDR3 length is 13 residues. The CDR3: CAIGQVNTGELFF. The CDR3 nucleotides read TGTGCCATCGGACAGGTCAACACCGGGGAGCTGTTTTTT.

The V call is TRBV6-6, the J call TRBJ2-5; no clear D gene. Per the germline V gene, CDR1 is MNHNY and CDR2 is SVGAGI (reference sequence). The V gene lost 2 bases and the J gene lost 2 bases, with 9 bases spanning the gap. The CDR3 contains 14 residues. Here the CDR3 reads CASSYVGIQETQYF. The CDR3 nucleotides are TGTGCCAGCAGTTACGTTGGGATTCAAGAGACCCAGTACTTC.

This clone was detected only once. This sequence joins TRBV13 and TRBJ2-5, with a tentative D call TRBD2 (6 bases). CDR1 and CDR2 (germline): PRHDT, FYEKMQ (reference sequence). Trimming took off 4 bases at V and 5 bases at J, with 14 bases between the two ends. The CDR3 covers 14 residues. The CDR3 DNA is TGTGCCAGCAGCTCGCCGGGCAGCGGGGAGACCCAGTACTTC. Translated, it gives CASSSPGSGETQYF.

The chain combines TRBV27 with TRBJ2-3; D may match TRBD1 or TRBD2 (6 bases each). This CDR3 comprises 15 residues. Trimming removed 5 bases from V and 4 bases from J, with 16 bases in between. From germline, CDR1 is MNHEY and CDR2 SMNVEV (reference sequence). CDR3 in amino acids: CASSLNRGDPDTQYF. CDR3 coding DNA: TGTGCCAGCAGTCTTAATAGGGGGGACCCAGATACGCAGTATTTT.